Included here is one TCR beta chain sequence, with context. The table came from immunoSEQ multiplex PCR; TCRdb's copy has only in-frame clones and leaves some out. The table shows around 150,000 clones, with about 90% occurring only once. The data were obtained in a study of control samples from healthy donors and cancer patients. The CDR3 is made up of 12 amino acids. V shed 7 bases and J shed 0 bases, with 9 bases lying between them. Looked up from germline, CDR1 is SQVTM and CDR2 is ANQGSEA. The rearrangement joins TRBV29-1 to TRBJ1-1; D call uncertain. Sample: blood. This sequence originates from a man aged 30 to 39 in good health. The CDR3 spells CSAGRMNTEAFF. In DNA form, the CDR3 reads TGCAGCGCCGGACGTATGAACACTGAAGCTTTCTTT.